This T cell receptor (beta chain) derives from a study of shared clonotypes between healthy human individuals. Across the whole study: Each donor had three CD4 naive, three CD4 memory, two CD8 naive and one CD8 memory plate.

CD4+ cells were split into CD45RA+ naive and CD45RA-negative memory subsets. Germline lookup yields CDR1 SSHAT and CDR2 FNYEAQ (reference sequence). There are 14 residues in the CDR3. V lost 5 bases and J lost 6, with 15 bases in between. Produced via immunoSEQ multiplex PCR; TCRdb's table is partial and in-frame only. The sample has some 2,500,000 clones, 93% seen once. V gene TRBV7-7 combines with J gene TRBJ2-3; D possibly uses TRBD1 or TRBD2 (5 bases each). This receptor was identified in a man younger than 35 in good health. Some clones in this sample may be carry-over from other donors' samples. The sample taken for sequencing was naive CD4+ T cells from PBMCs. Subset of the sample: CD45RA+ positively selected. This chain's CDR3 is CASSPGTSSDTQYF. The CDR3 DNA follows: TGTGCCAGCAGCCCCGGGACCAGTTCCGATACGCAGTATTTT.